This TCR beta chain was retrieved from a study of T cells in Graves' hyperthyroidism and ophthalmopathy. Study observations and caveats: From stable hyperthyroidism, ophthalmopathy was set apart by a 13 V-J model.

The investigators amplified TCR beta CDR3 regions from RNA transcripts. The HTBI primer set drove a first-round RT-PCR of the TCR CDR3. Each CDR3 protein is one row after TCRdb ran MiXCR on the multiplex PCR reads. Of under 400,000 distinct CDR3 sequences listed, 16% were seen once; the top ten hold roughly a third. Germline loops: CDR1 DFQATT, CDR2 SNEGSKA (reference sequence). Trimming removed 0 bases at V and 8 bases at J, with 10 bases between. This CDR3 comprises 13 residues. Comment on this clonotype: Its antigen is as yet unknown.

The chain has TRBV20-1 and TRBJ2-2, with D maybe TRBD2 (6 bases). The source is a young man with Graves' hyperthyroidism. Sequenced sample: blood. In nucleotides, the CDR3 is TGCAGTGCTAGAGATTGGAGGGAGGGGGAGCTGTTTTTT. It translates to CSARDWREGELFF.